This entry concerns a single T cell receptor beta chain. Germline V gene data show CDR1 as ENHRY and CDR2 as SYGVKD. Trimming took off 6 bases at V and 0 bases at J, with 12 bases between the two ends. There are 14 residues in the CDR3. The data originate from a study of blood T cell repertoires in COVID-19. Whole-study context: Samples came from the United States, Italy and Spain, spanning acute and convalescent COVID-19. T cells, B-cell-depleted T cells, or PBMCs provided the cDNA or gDNA that served as material.

Per the authors' pipeline: Reference gene primer amplification yielded estimated nucleated cell counts. Profiled with immunoSEQ multiplex PCR; TCRdb holds only in-frame clones, not every one. The V and J calls and clone size were taken over from that table, and D and trimming were inferred from the DNA. The sample gives 200,000 to 250,000 clones, roughly four fifths of which show up once; about 12% is in the top ten. This chain joins TRBV10-3 and TRBJ2-7; D uncertain. The sample comprised peripheral blood. This clonotype originated in a woman in her thirties or forties with acute or convalescent COVID-19. CDR3 nucleotide sequence: TGTGCCATCAGCGCATTTAATAGCTCCTACGAGCAGTACTTC. Amino acids: CAISAFNSSYEQYF.